The following is a T cell receptor beta chain sequence with its context. Negative isolation yielded CD8+ and CD4+ T cells; FACS enriched TEMRA cells. These data originate in a study of CD8 T cells in Susac syndrome. Random hexamers primed reverse transcription of 0.5 to 1 ug RNA. Multiplex immunoSEQ PCR targeted 54 Vbeta and 13 Jbeta TCR beta segments. TCRdb re-derived calls from the immunoSEQ multiplex PCR reads in MiXCR, one entry per CDR3 protein. The sample yields 100,000 to 150,000 distinct CDR3 sequences, approximately 93% seen once. Trimming left V 3 bases short and J 2 bases short, with 5 bases between. The CDR3 loop spans 13 amino acids. From germline, CDR1 is SGHVS and CDR2 FQNEAQ.

Specimen: CD8+ T cells from PBMCs. The gene calls are TRBV7-8 and TRBJ1-3; no definite D call. The clonotype was recovered from a human donor with multiple sclerosis. CDR3 in amino acids: CASSFYTGNTIYF. The CDR3 DNA follows: TGTGCCAGCAGCTTCTACACTGGAAACACCATATATTTT. Based on the CDR3 plus reference TRBV7-8 and TRBJ1-3, the full variable domain is GAGVSQSPRYKVAKRGQDVALRCDPISGHVSLFWYQQALGQGPEFLTYFQNEAQLDKSGLPSDRFFAERPEGSVSTLKIQRTQQEDSAVYLCASSFYTGNTIYFGEGSWLTVV.